The text below deals with one TCR beta chain. This sample was included in a study of tumor-infiltrating lymphocytes in oesophageal squamous cell carcinoma. TCRdb reprocessed the PCR reads with MiXCR, giving one entry per CDR3 protein. The data show 8,700 or so distinct CDR3 sequences, around three fifths seen once. The receptor was derived from a female donor with esophageal squamous cell carcinoma. The sample taken for sequencing was esophageal tumor tissue.

CDR3: CASSLPGRVIYGYTF. The CDR3, as DNA: TGTGCCAGCAGCCTCCCCGGACGGGTTATCTATGGCTACACCTTC. V and J are TRBV11-2 and TRBJ1-2; the D is unclear. Germline values: CDR1 SGHAT, CDR2 FQNNGV. CDR3 length: 15 amino acids. The V and J ends lost 5 bases and 4 bases respectively, with 17 bases between them.